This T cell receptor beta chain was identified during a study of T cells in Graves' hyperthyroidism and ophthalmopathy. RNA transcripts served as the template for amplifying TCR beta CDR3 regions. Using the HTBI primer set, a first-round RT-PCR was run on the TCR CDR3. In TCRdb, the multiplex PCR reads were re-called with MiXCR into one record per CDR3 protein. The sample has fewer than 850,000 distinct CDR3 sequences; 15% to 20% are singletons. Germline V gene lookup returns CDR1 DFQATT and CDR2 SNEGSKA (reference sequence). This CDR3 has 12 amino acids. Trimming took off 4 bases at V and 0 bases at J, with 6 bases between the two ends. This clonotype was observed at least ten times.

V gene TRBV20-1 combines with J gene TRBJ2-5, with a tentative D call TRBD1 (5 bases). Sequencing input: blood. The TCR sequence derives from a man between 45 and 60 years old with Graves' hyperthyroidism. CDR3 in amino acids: CSATGNQETQYF. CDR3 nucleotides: TGCAGTGCTACAGGGAACCAAGAGACCCAGTACTTC.